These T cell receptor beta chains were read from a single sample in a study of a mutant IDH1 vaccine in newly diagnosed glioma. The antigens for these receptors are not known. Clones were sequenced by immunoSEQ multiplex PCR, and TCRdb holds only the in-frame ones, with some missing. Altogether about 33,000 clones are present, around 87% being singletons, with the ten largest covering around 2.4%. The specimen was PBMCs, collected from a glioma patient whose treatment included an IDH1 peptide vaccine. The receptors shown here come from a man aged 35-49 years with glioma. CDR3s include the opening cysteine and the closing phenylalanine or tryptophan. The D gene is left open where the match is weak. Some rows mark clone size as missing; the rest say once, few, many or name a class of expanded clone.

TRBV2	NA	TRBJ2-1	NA	CASRRRDFDNEQFF	TGTGCCAGCAGGAGACGGGACTTCGACAATGAGCAGTTCTTC
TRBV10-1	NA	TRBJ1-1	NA	CASSVDRNTEAFF	TGCGCCAGCAGTGTCGACAGGAACACTGAAGCTTTCTTT
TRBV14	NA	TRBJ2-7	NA	CASSQEGMWTSIDSYEQYF	TGTGCCAGCAGCCAAGAAGGGATGTGGACCAGCATAGATTCCTACGAGCAGTACTTC
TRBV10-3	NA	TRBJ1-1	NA	CATAPGLGDSLSMNTEAFF	TGTGCCACCGCTCCGGGTCTGGGAGACAGTCTTAGCATGAACACTGAAGCTTTCTTT
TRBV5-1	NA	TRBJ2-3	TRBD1	CASSWTGGGTDTQYF	TGCGCCAGCAGCTGGACAGGGGGCGGCACAGATACGCAGTATTTT
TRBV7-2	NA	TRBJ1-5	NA	CASSLAGLNQPQHF	TGTGCCAGCAGCTTAGCCGGCTTGAATCAGCCCCAGCATTTT
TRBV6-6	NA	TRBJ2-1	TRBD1	CASSTGGQGWNEQFF	TGTGCCAGCAGTACAGGTGGACAGGGTTGGAATGAGCAGTTCTTC
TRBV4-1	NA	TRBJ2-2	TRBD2	CASSQLTPNSGGRSGELFF	TGCGCCAGCAGCCAACTGACCCCGAATAGCGGGGGGAGAAGCGGGGAGCTGTTTTTT
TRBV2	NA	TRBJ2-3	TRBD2	CASQEREGQGDTQYF	TGTGCCAGCCAGGAGCGGGAGGGCCAGGGAGATACGCAGTATTTT
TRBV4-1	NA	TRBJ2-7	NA	CASSHLGWDNSYEQYF	TGCGCCAGCAGCCACTTGGGCTGGGACAACTCCTACGAGCAGTACTTC
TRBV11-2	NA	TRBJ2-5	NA	CASSFRAGETQYF	TGTGCCAGCAGCTTCAGGGCGGGGGAGACCCAGTACTTC
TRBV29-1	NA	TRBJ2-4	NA	CSGRTGGYAKNIQYF	TGCAGCGGCCGGACGGGCGGCTACGCCAAAAACATTCAGTACTTC
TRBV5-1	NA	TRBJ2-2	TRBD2	CASSFNGGSGTGELFF	TGCGCCAGCAGCTTTAACGGCGGGAGTGGTACCGGGGAGCTGTTTTTT
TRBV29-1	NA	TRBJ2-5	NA	CSVGLGGGRETQYF	TGCAGCGTTGGGCTAGGAGGGGGTAGAGAGACCCAGTACTTC
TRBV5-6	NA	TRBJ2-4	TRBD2	CASSLRRGGSNIQYF	TGTGCCAGCAGCTTGAGGCGGGGGGGTTCCAACATTCAGTACTTC
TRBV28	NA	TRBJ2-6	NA	CASSFSRSGANVLTF	TGTGCCAGCAGTTTCTCGCGCTCTGGGGCCAACGTCCTGACTTTC
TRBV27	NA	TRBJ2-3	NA	CASSLKGGGITQYF	TGTGCCAGCAGTTTGAAGGGAGGGGGAATCACGCAGTATTTT
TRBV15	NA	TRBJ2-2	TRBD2	CATSRGRSGRETGELFF	TGTGCCACCAGCAGAGGACGAAGCGGGAGAGAGACCGGGGAGCTGTTTTTT
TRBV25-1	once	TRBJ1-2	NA	CASSVTGTYGYTF	TGTGCCAGCAGTGTTACAGGGACCTATGGCTACACCTTC
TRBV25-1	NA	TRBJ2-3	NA	CASSGPGTDNLKGDTQYF	TGTGCCAGCAGTGGCCCCGGGACGGATAATCTCAAGGGGGATACGCAGTATTTT
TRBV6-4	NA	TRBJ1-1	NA	CASSDHGSNTEAFF	TGTGCCAGCAGTGACCACGGATCGAACACTGAAGCTTTCTTT
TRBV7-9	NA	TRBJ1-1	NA	CASSPGLSEAFF	TGTGCCAGCAGCCCAGGGCTTTCTGAAGCTTTCTTT
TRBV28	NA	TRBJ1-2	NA	CASRHRVPHF	TGTGCCAGCAGGCACAGGGTACCCCACTTC
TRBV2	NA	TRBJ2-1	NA	CASAPSAGHNEQFF	TGTGCCAGCGCTCCGAGCGCCGGCCACAATGAGCAGTTCTTC
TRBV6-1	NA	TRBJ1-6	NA	CASSESQTYNSPLHF	TGTGCCAGCAGTGAGTCCCAGACATATAATTCACCCCTCCACTTT
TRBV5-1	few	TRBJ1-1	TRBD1	CASVGQMNTEAFF	TGCGCCAGCGTGGGACAGATGAACACTGAAGCTTTCTTT
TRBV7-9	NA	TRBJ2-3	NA	CASSYNPLSPSTDTQYF	TGTGCCAGCAGCTACAACCCCTTATCACCTAGCACAGATACGCAGTATTTT
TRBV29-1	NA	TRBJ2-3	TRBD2	CSVVSGGTDTQYF	TGCAGCGTTGTATCGGGGGGTACAGATACGCAGTATTTT
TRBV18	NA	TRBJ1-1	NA	CASSLRGGAGSEAFF	TGTGCCAGCTCACTACGGGGGGGTGCCGGCTCTGAAGCTTTCTTT
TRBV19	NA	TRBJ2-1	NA	CASSLEGRYNEQFF	TGTGCCAGTAGTCTCGAGGGCCGGTACAATGAGCAGTTCTTC
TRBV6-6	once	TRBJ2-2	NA	CASSARGPSNTGELFF	TGTGCCAGCAGTGCCAGGGGACCTTCGAACACCGGGGAGCTGTTTTTT
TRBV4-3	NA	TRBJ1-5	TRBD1	CASSQDRGQGQPQHF	TGCGCCAGCAGCCAAGACCGCGGACAGGGTCAGCCCCAGCATTTT
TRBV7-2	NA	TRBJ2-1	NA	CASSQGRSSYNEQFF	TGTGCCAGCAGCCAAGGTCGAAGCTCCTACAATGAGCAGTTCTTC
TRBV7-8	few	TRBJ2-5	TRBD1	CASSFPLTGTGTQETQYF	TGTGCCAGCAGCTTTCCTCTAACCGGGACAGGGACTCAAGAGACCCAGTACTTC
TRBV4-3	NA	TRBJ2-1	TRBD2	CASSQATSGANEQFF	TGCGCCAGCAGCCAAGCGACTAGCGGAGCCAATGAGCAGTTCTTC
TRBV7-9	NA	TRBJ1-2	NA	CASSLEGSRINYGYTF	TGTGCCAGCAGCTTAGAGGGGTCCAGGATAAACTATGGCTACACCTTC
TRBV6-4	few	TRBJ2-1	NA	CASSDSSGGINEQFF	TGTGCCAGCAGTGACTCGAGCGGCGGGATAAATGAGCAGTTCTTC
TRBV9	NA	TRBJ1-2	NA	CASSSGFTRAGGDGYTF	TGTGCCAGCAGCTCGGGATTTACGCGGGCTGGTGGGGATGGCTACACCTTC
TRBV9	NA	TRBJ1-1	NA	CASSVRMANTEAFF	TGTGCCAGCAGCGTTCGGATGGCGAACACTGAAGCTTTCTTT
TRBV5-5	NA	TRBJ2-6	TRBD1	CASSLEGTGGRVLTF	TGTGCCAGCAGCTTGGAGGGGACAGGCGGAAGAGTCCTGACTTTC
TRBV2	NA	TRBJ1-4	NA	CASSERQGGVLFF	TGTGCCAGCAGTGAACGCCAGGGTGGAGTACTGTTTTTT
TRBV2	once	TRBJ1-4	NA	CASLLEAGTNEKLFF	TGTGCCAGCCTGCTCGAGGCGGGCACTAATGAAAAACTGTTTTTT
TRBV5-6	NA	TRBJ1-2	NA	CASSYKQGPYGYTF	TGTGCCAGCAGTTACAAACAGGGACCCTATGGCTACACCTTC
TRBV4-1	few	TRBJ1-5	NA	CASSQETGSGAYSNQPQHF	TGCGCCAGCAGCCAAGAAACTGGAAGTGGAGCTTATAGCAATCAGCCCCAGCATTTT
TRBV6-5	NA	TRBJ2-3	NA	CASSYLGGADTQYF	TGTGCCAGCAGTTACTTAGGTGGGGCGGATACGCAGTATTTT
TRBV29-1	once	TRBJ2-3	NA	CSVDNPADTQYF	TGCAGCGTGGACAATCCAGCAGATACGCAGTATTTT